This T cell receptor (beta chain) stems from a study of blood T cell repertoires in COVID-19. As for the study in general: T cells, B-cell-depleted T cells, or PBMCs supplied cDNA or gDNA.

The length of the CDR3 is 15 residues. In germline, CDR1 is SGHDT, CDR2 YYEEEE. J was trimmed by 6 bases and V by 4 bases; bases with no gene match: 10. Repertoires were generated with immunoSEQ multiplex PCR, while TCRdb's copy carries only in-frame clones and drops some. The data show some 200,000 clones, roughly 78% seen once. The clonotype was recovered from a woman in her thirties or forties with acute or convalescent COVID-19. Sequenced input: peripheral blood. J is TRBJ2-3 and V is TRBV5-6, with 8 nucleotides matching TRBD1. CDR3 bases: TGTGCCAGCAGCCTGACAGGGGCCCTCATGGATACGCAGTATTTT. This sequence encodes CASSLTGALMDTQYF.